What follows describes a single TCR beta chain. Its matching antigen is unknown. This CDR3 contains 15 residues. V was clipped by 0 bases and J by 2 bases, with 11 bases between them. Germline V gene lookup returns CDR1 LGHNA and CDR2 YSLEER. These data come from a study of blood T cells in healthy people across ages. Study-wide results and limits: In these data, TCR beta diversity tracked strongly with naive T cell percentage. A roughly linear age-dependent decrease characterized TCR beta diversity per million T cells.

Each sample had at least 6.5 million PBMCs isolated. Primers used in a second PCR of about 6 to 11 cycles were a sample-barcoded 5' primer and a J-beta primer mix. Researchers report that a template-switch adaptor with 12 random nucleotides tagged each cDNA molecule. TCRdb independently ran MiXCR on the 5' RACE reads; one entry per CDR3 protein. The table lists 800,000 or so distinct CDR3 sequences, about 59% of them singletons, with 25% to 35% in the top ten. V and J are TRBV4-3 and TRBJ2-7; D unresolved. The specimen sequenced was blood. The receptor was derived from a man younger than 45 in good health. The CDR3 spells CASSQDLVGTYEQYF. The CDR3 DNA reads TGCGCCAGCAGCCAAGATTTAGTAGGGACCTACGAGCAGTACTTC.